The subject of this entry is one T cell receptor (beta chain). TCRdb recomputed calls from the RT-PCR reads with MiXCR, one row per CDR3 protein. The sample holds hundreds of thousands of distinct CDR3 sequences, approximately 15% seen once. This CDR3 contains 13 residues. V lost 5 bases and J 3 bases, leaving 13 bases between the germline ends. CDR1 and CDR2 (germline): DFQATT, SNEGSKA (reference sequence). This TCR was recovered from a female donor in good health, serving as a healthy control. The sample was memory CD4+ T cells from blood. The V gene is TRBV20-1, the J gene TRBJ1-2; D remains unclear. CDR3 coding DNA: TGCAGTGCTCCAGCGGTGGGCTACTATGGCTACACCTTC. Amino acid sequence: CSAPAVGYYGYTF.